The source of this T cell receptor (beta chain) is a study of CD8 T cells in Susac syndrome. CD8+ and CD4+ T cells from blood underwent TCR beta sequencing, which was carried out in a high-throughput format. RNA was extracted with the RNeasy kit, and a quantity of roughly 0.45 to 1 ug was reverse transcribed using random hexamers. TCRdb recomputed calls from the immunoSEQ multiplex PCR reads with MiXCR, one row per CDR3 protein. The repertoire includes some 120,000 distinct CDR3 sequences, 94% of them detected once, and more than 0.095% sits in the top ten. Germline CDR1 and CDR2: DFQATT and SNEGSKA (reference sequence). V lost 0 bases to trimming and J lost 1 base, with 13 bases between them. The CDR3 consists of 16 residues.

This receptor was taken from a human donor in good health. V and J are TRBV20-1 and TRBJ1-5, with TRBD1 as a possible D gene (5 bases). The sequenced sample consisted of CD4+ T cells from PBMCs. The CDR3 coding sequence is TGCAGTGCTAGAGATACCCGGAGACAGAGCAATCAGCCCCAGCATTTT. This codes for CSARDTRRQSNQPQHF.